A single sample gave rise to the 30 T cell receptor beta chains below, sequenced in a study of shared clonotypes between healthy human individuals. The protocol was immunoSEQ multiplex PCR, while the TCRdb copy is restricted to in-frame clones and leaves out a portion. The data show some 1.1 million clones, approximately 80% seen once. Material for sequencing was memory CD4+ T cells from PBMCs. Stated subset: CD45RA-negative fraction. These TCRs come from a man aged 18 to 30 in good health. Some clones in this sample may be carry-over from other donors' samples.

The rearrangement uses TRBV30 and TRBJ2-5; the match to TRBD2 covers 7 bases. Trimming at V came to 2 bases and at J to 5 bases, leaving 14 bases not matched to a gene. The CDR3 is 16 amino acids. In germline, CDR1 is GTSNPN, CDR2 SVGIG (reference sequence). CDR3 sequence reads: CAWSTTSWGLRETQYF. CDR3 nucleotides: TGTGCCTGGAGTACGACTAGCTGGGGGTTGCGGGAGACCCAGTACTTC.

The rearrangement joins TRBV5-6 to TRBJ2-7; no firm D call. The CDR3 consists of 15 residues. The ends were cut back, 0 bases at V and 9 bases at J, with 19 bases in the middle. CDR1 is SGHDT and CDR2 is YYEEEE in the germline V gene. CDR3 residues: CASSLEGPGTIGQYF. CDR3 coding DNA: TGTGCCAGCAGCTTGGAAGGTCCAGGAACGATCGGGCAGTACTTC.

This clone was seen a few times. The CDR3, as DNA: TGTGCCAGCAGGAGCAATAGCAATCAGCCCCAGCATTTT. Its protein is CASRSNSNQPQHF. The V and J genes are TRBV6-5 and TRBJ1-5; no clear D. The CDR3 consists of 13 residues. Germline values: CDR1 MNHEY, CDR2 SVGAGI. Trimming removed 6 bases from V and 0 bases from J, with 6 bases in between.

The rearrangement links TRBV21-1 to TRBJ2-7. TRBV21-1 is annotated as a pseudogene. The CDR3 length is 18 residues. DNA of the CDR3: TGTGCCAGCAGCAAAGAGAGAGGGGGGCGTCACACCTCCTACGAGCAGTACTTC. Protein sequence: CASSKERGGRHTSYEQYF.

J is TRBJ2-3 and V is TRBV2, with TRBD1 identical over 8 bases. The trim removed 5 bases at V and 3 bases at J, leaving 7 bases unmatched. Per the germline V gene, CDR1 is SNHLY and CDR2 is FYNNEI. The CDR3 sequence is 15 residues long. This CDR3 is CASSFVGTGTDTQYF. DNA for the CDR3: TGTGCCAGCAGTTTCGTAGGGACAGGTACAGATACGCAGTATTTT.

The CDR3 sequence: CASSAPGLAALGRSTGELFF. CDR3 bases: TGTGCCAGCAGTGCCCCGGGACTAGCGGCCCTGGGAAGGAGTACCGGGGAGCTGTTTTTT. The rearrangement links TRBV6-1 to TRBJ2-2; 11 nucleotides match TRBD2. Germline values: CDR1 MNHNS, CDR2 SASEGT. The J segment lost 5 bases and the V segment lost 4 bases, leaving 18 bases of the junction unmatched. There are 20 residues in the CDR3.

About this clone itself: An end of the junction does not agree with germline; a read error may underlie this. V and J are TRBV6-5 and TRBJ1-1, with a tentative D call TRBD1 (5 bases). Germline lookup yields CDR1 MNHEY and CDR2 SVGAGI. CDR3 length: 12 residues. CDR3 sequence: CATGKLGTEAFF. The CDR3 nucleotides read TGTGCCACCGGGAAGCTAGGGACTGAAGCCTTCTTT.

The rearrangement uses TRBV9 and TRBJ2-7; D unclear. CDR1 and CDR2 (germline): SGDLS, YYNGEE. This CDR3 is built from 14 residues. V lost 0 bases and J lost 1, with 8 bases in between. CDR3 bases: TGTGCCAGCAGCGTAGACGGAAGGTCCTACGAGCAGTACTTC. Its translation: CASSVDGRSYEQYF.

With regard to this clone: This sample also contains other DNA sequences that code for the same CDR3. As DNA, the CDR3 is TGTGCCAGCTCACCGGGACAGGGGGCCTACGAGCAGTACTTC. This gives the protein CASSPGQGAYEQYF. The chain links TRBV18 to TRBJ2-7, with 11 bases aligning to TRBD1. After removal of 3 bases from V and 2 bases from J, the junction contained 0 bases not matched to a gene. Germline assignment: CDR1 KGHSH and CDR2 LQKENI. The CDR3 has 14 residues.

The chain couples TRBV7-2 to TRBJ2-3; TRBD2 matches at 8 bases. CDR1 is SGHTA, CDR2 FQGNSA, per germline. J was trimmed by 0 bases and V by 4 bases; bases with no gene match: 3. This CDR3 region has 15 residues. CDR3 loop: CASSSSSGSTDTQYF. CDR3 bases: TGTGCCAGCAGCTCCTCTAGCGGGAGCACAGATACGCAGTATTTT.

The chain recombines TRBV29-1 with TRBJ2-3; D is ambiguous. The germline gives CDR1 SQVTM, CDR2 ANQGSEA. The CDR3 consists of 14 residues. Deletions cut 3 bases from V and 1 base from J, with 11 bases between. The CDR3 nucleotides read TGCAGCGTTGATTCGGGCGGTGGCACAGATACGCAGTATTTT. Protein: CSVDSGGGTDTQYF.

Of note for this clone: Distinct nucleotide sequences in the sample also encode this CDR3. V and J are TRBV6-1 and TRBJ2-3; 11 positions match TRBD2. V was pared by 6 bases and J by 1 base, with 3 bases of the junction left unmatched. CDR3 length equals 15 residues. Germline V gene sequence: CDR1 MNHNS, CDR2 SASEGT. In DNA, the CDR3 is TGTGCCAGCAGACCGGGACTAGCGGGCACAGATACGCAGTATTTT. This codes for CASRPGLAGTDTQYF.

The rearrangement joins TRBV19 to TRBJ2-1, with 9 bases aligning to TRBD1. V was pared by 5 bases and J by 1 base, with 6 bases of the junction left unmatched. Germline CDR1 reads LNHDA; CDR2 reads SQIVND (reference sequence). The CDR3 totals 16 residues. The CDR3 nucleotides read TGTGCCAGTAGTTTCGGGACAGGGATGTCCTACAATGAGCAGTTCTTC. As protein: CASSFGTGMSYNEQFF.

The rearrangement uses TRBV5-1 and TRBJ2-7; D gene uncertain. Germline V lookup: CDR1 SGHRS, CDR2 YFSETQ. This CDR3 comprises 13 residues. V lost 6 bases and J 3 bases, leaving 13 bases between the germline ends. The CDR3 reads CASNEVGSYEQYF. CDR3 bases: TGCGCCAGCAACGAAGTAGGAAGCTACGAGCAGTACTTC.

In nucleotides, the CDR3 is TGCAGTGCTCCCCCGGGGGATACGCAGTATTTT. Encoded protein: CSAPPGDTQYF. J is TRBJ2-3 and V is TRBV20-1; D may be TRBD2 (5 bases). The germline V and J ends were trimmed by 5 bases and 6 bases, with 9 bases remaining between them. CDR3 size: 11 residues. Germline loops: CDR1 DFQATT, CDR2 SNEGSKA (reference sequence).

This clone was observed a few times. J is TRBJ1-5 and V is TRBV5-6; 7 positions agree with TRBD1. The junction had 7 bases not matched to a gene; V was cut back by 4 bases and J by 3 bases. The CDR3 runs 15 residues. The germline gives CDR1 SGHDT, CDR2 YYEEEE. This CDR3 is CASSRSTGDNQPQHF. CDR3 nucleotides: TGTGCCAGCAGCCGTTCAACAGGGGACAATCAGCCCCAGCATTTT.

The chain joins TRBV25-1 to TRBJ1-4; D gene unclear. Deletions cut 5 bases from V and 0 bases from J, with 7 bases between. CDR3 length: 14 residues. Germline V gives CDR1 MGHDK, CDR2 SYGVNS. The DNA of the CDR3 is TGTGCCAGCAGTCACACTGCAACTAATGAAAAACTGTTTTTT. It is translated as CASSHTATNEKLFF.

The chain is built from TRBV28 and TRBJ1-1, with D tentatively TRBD1 (5 bases). The CDR3 loop spans 12 amino acids. Germline V CDR1 and CDR2: MDHEN, SYDVKM. The V end was cut by 2 bases, the J end by 9 bases, with 10 bases between. The CDR3 spells CASSLGAAQAFF. The DNA for the CDR3 is TGTGCCAGCAGTTTAGGGGCCGCCCAAGCTTTCTTT.

About this clone: Other DNA sequences in the same sample also yield this CDR3. This chain uses TRBV9 with TRBJ1-5; D gene unclear. Germline V gene sequence: CDR1 SGDLS, CDR2 YYNGEE. The CDR3 extends over 15 amino acids. Trimming left V 0 bases short and J 0 bases short, with 7 bases between. CDR3 in DNA: TGTGCCAGCAGCGTAGATCCCTATAGCAATCAGCCCCAGCATTTT. It translates to CASSVDPYSNQPQHF.

This rearrangement joins TRBV15 to TRBJ2-3, with 13 bases matching TRBD2. V trimming: 6 bases; J trimming: 3 bases; junction bases outside the gene matches: 6. Germline V gene lookup returns CDR1 LNHNV and CDR2 YYDKDF (reference sequence). This CDR3 comprises 16 residues. The CDR3 nucleotides read TGTGCCACCAGTTGGGGACTAGCGGGAAGTACAGATACGCAGTATTTT. Amino acids: CATSWGLAGSTDTQYF.

Comments on this clone: At the DNA level, this CDR3 is encoded by other sequences in the same sample as well. The V call is TRBV6-6, the J call TRBJ2-7; 9 bases map to TRBD2. The J segment lost 4 bases and the V segment lost 6 bases, leaving 1 base of the junction unmatched. From germline, CDR1 is MNHNY and CDR2 SVGAGI (reference sequence). The CDR3 length is 12 residues. The CDR3 loop reads CASRTSGYEQYF. In DNA, the CDR3 is TGTGCCAGCAGGACTAGCGGTTACGAGCAGTACTTC.

There are many counts of this clone. The genes are TRBV2 and TRBJ2-1; 9 nucleotides match TRBD1. V shed 7 bases and J 3 bases; nucleotides not matched to a gene: 7. The CDR3 is 15 residues long. Germline CDR1 is SNHLY and CDR2 is FYNNEI. CDR3 sequence (DNA): TGTGCCAGCACGTCCGGGACAGGGCACTACAATGAGCAGTTCTTC. This codes for CASTSGTGHYNEQFF.

V and J are TRBV14 and TRBJ2-3; D might be TRBD1 (6 bases). CDR1 and CDR2 (germline): SGHDN, FVKESK. Trimming left V 8 bases short and J 2 bases short, with 11 bases between. The CDR3 length is 13 residues. The CDR3 loop reads CASGDTLTDTQYF. The DNA of the CDR3 is TGTGCCAGCGGGGACACTCTCACAGATACGCAGTATTTT.

The genes are TRBV18 and TRBJ2-4; TRBD1 might be the D (5 bases). CDR1 KGHSH and CDR2 LQKENI come from the germline V gene. CDR3 length: 16 amino acids. V was clipped by 3 bases and J by 3 bases, with 15 bases between them. The CDR3: CASSPLALQGKNIQYF. As DNA, the CDR3 is TGTGCCAGCTCACCCCTTGCTCTCCAGGGCAAAAACATTCAGTACTTC.

J is TRBJ2-5 and V is TRBV4-1; 7 bases agree with TRBD2. This CDR3 has 16 amino acids. Germline V lookup: CDR1 MGHRA, CDR2 YSYEKL. V was clipped by 7 bases and J by 1 base; unmatched bases: 12. DNA of the CDR3: TGCGCCAGCAAAAGGCTAGCGGCCGTGGGCCAAGAGACCCAGTACTTC. The encoded protein is CASKRLAAVGQETQYF.

The J gene is TRBJ2-3, the V gene TRBV9; weak D call: TRBD2 (5 bases). Germline CDR1 SGDLS, CDR2 YYNGEE. V shed 3 bases and J shed 2 bases, with 10 bases lying between them. The CDR3 spans 14 residues. The CDR3 bases are TGTGCCAGCAGCGGGGGAGTCCTCACAGATACGCAGTATTTT. It is translated as CASSGGVLTDTQYF.

The chain uses TRBV5-1 and TRBJ1-1, with 8 bases lining up with TRBD1. CDR1 and CDR2 from the germline V gene are SGHRS and YFSETQ. V dropped 1 base and J dropped 4; count of bases not matched to a gene: 3. There are 14 residues in the CDR3. Written as DNA, the CDR3 is TGCGCCAGCAGCTTGAACACAGGGGGCACTGAAGCTTTCTTT. Encoded protein: CASSLNTGGTEAFF.

The V and J genes are TRBV29-1 and TRBJ2-1; 9 nucleotides match TRBD2. The junction had 16 bases not matched to a gene; V was cut back by 7 bases and J by 9 bases. The V gene's germline CDR1 is SQVTM and CDR2 ANQGSEA. The CDR3 is 15 residues long. The CDR3 spells CSGTVAGARLGEQFF. In nucleotides, the CDR3 is TGCAGCGGCACGGTAGCGGGAGCCCGTCTCGGTGAGCAGTTCTTC.

V and J are TRBV7-6 and TRBJ2-1; 9 bases fit TRBD2. J gave up 7 bases and V 2 bases, and 12 bases lay outside the gene matches. This CDR3 region has 17 residues. Germline CDR1 reads SGHVS; CDR2 reads FNYEAQ. The CDR3 loop is CASSLRAGGFEVNEQFF. The CDR3 nucleotides are TGTGCCAGCAGCTTAAGAGCGGGAGGCTTCGAGGTTAATGAGCAGTTCTTC.

This clone was observed a few times. V is TRBV2 and J is TRBJ2-7; TRBD2 matches at 7 bases. Germline trimming cut 6 bases from V and 2 bases from J; bases unmatched to any gene: 4. The CDR3 covers 13 residues. Germline V gives CDR1 SNHLY, CDR2 FYNNEI. In DNA, the CDR3 is TGTGCCAGCAGCGCGGGAGTGGCCTACGAGCAGTACTTC. Translating gives CASSAGVAYEQYF.